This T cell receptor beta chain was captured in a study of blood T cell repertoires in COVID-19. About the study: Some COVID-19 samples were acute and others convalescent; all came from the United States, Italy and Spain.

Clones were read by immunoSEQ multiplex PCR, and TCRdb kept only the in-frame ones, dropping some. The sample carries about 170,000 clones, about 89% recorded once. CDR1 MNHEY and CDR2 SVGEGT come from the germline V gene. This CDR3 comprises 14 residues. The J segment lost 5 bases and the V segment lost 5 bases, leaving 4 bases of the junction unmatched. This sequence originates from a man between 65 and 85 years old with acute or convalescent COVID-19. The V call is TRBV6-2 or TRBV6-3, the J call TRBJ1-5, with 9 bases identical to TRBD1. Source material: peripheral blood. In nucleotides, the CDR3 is TGTGCCAGCAGTACCCGGACAGGGGATCAGCCCCAGCATTTT. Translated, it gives CASSTRTGDQPQHF.